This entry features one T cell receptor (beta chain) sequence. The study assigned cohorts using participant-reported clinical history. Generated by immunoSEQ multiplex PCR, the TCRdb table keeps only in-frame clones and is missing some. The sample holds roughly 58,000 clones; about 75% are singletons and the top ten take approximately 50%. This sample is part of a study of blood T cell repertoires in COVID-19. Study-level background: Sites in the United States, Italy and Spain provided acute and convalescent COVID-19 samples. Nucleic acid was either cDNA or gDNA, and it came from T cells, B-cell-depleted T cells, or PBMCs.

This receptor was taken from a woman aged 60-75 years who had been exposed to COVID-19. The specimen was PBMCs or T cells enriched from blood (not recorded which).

In DNA form, the CDR3 reads TGTGCCAGCAGTGAACAGGGCTGGTTAGCTTTCTTT. Translating gives CASSEQGWLAFF. V gene TRBV6-1 combines with J gene TRBJ1-1, with D maybe TRBD1 (5 bases). The CDR3 runs 12 residues. Germline CDR1 and CDR2: MNHNS and SASEGT. The germline V and J ends were trimmed by 2 bases and 10 bases, with 11 bases remaining between them.